The 16 T cell receptor beta chains listed next were all sequenced from one sample in a study of regulatory T cells in long-lasting Graves disease. Specified time point: newly diagnosed GD, antithyroid drugs for less than 3 months. With RNA extracted from PBMCs as input, the TCR library was made. Arm-PCR of CDR3 regions with iRepertoire HTBI primers generated TCR beta libraries. A single record per CDR3 protein comes from TCRdb applying MiXCR to the multiplex PCR reads. The sample holds approximately 470,000 distinct CDR3 sequences; 15% to 20% are singletons and the top ten take 10% to 15%. These data are also associated with another study on T cells in Graves' hyperthyroidism and ophthalmopathy.

Material: peripheral blood mononuclear cells (PBMCs), obtained at new diagnosis, from a patient treated with antithyroid drugs. Source of these receptors: a man in his forties with Graves disease.

Concerning this clonotype itself: This likely reflects a read error, since a far larger clone is one base away. The V and J genes are TRBV2 and TRBJ2-1; D is ambiguous. The closer fit of TRBJ2-5 to the DNA end suggests the J call may be wrong. This CDR3 is built from 15 residues. Germline V gives CDR1 SNHLY, CDR2 FYNNEI. CDR3 nucleotide sequence: TGTGTCAGCAAGAGGAGCGATGGGGTACAAGAGACCCAGTACTTC. Translation: CVSKRSDGVQETQYF.

The sample holds many counts of this clonotype. The rearrangement joins TRBV3-1 to TRBJ2-7; D gene ambiguous. Trimming removed 1 base from V and 3 bases from J, with 4 bases in between. This CDR3 is 12 amino acids long. Germline CDR1 reads LGHDT; CDR2 reads YNNKEL (reference sequence). The CDR3 loop is CASSQGFYEQYF. The DNA of the CDR3 is TGTGCCAGCAGCCAAGGGTTCTACGAGCAGTACTTC.

This clonotype was found many times. The V gene is TRBV28, the J gene TRBJ2-3; 7 bases agree with TRBD1. V dropped 4 bases and J dropped 4; count of bases not matched to a gene: 17. The CDR3 has 18 residues. Germline V lookup: CDR1 MDHEN, CDR2 SYDVKM. The CDR3 sequence: CASSSLREGALRADTQYF. DNA of the CDR3: TGTGCCAGCAGTTCCCTCCGCGAGGGGGCCTTGAGGGCAGATACGCAGTATTTT.

This clonotype was seen once. The chain joins TRBV6-1 to TRBJ2-5, with 16 bases lining up with TRBD2. The CDR3 has 17 amino acids. J lost 6 bases, V lost 7 bases, and 11 bases had no gene match. Germline V gives CDR1 MNHNS, CDR2 SASEGT. The CDR3 is CASTPQGLAGGRKTQYF. Written as DNA, the CDR3 is TGTGCCAGCACTCCCCAGGGACTAGCGGGAGGGCGGAAGACCCAGTACTTC.

Concerning this clonotype: Its ends do not fully match the called genes, so a read error is possible. J is TRBJ2-7 and V is TRBV7-2, with TRBD1 identical over 7 bases. The CDR3 is 14 amino acids. Germline V gene lookup returns CDR1 SGHTA and CDR2 FQGNSA. In DNA, the CDR3 is TGTGCCAACAGCACCGGGACAGTCTCCTACGAGCAGTACTTC. Protein: CANSTGTVSYEQYF.

The rearrangement uses TRBV29-1 and TRBJ2-7, with TRBD2 as a possible D gene (5 bases). The V end was cut by 3 bases, the J end by 0 bases, with 9 bases between. Per the germline V gene, CDR1 is SQVTM and CDR2 is ANQGSEA. The CDR3 length is 13 residues. The DNA of the CDR3 is TGCAGCGTTGAGGGAGAGGACTCCTACGAGCAGTACTTC. It encodes CSVEGEDSYEQYF.

This clonotype was counted ten times or more. The rearrangement uses TRBV28 and TRBJ1-5; D remains unclear. The CDR3 covers 13 residues. Trimming left V 8 bases short and J 8 bases short, with 16 bases between. Germline values: CDR1 MDHEN, CDR2 SYDVKM. CDR3 loop: CASCTGVGKPQHF. The CDR3 DNA is TGTGCCAGCTGTACCGGGGTAGGAAAGCCCCAGCATTTT.

On this clonotype itself: Given a far larger clone just one base away, this is likely a sequencing read error. The rearrangement uses TRBV20-1 and TRBJ2-7; perhaps TRBD2 as D (6 bases). Between the trimmed V and J ends, which lost 4 bases and 7 bases, there was a span of 14 bases. CDR3 length equals 12 residues. The germline V gene encodes CDR1 DFQATT and CDR2 SNEGSKA (reference sequence). CDR3 in amino acids: CSAKGTLNEQYF. CDR3 sequence (DNA): TGCAGTGCTAAGGGGACTTTGAATGAGCAGTACTTC.

In this sample, this clonotype turned up many times. The rearrangement links TRBV15 to TRBJ1-1, with unresolved D. V gave up 5 bases and J gave up 4 bases, with 5 bases separating them. This CDR3 comprises 11 residues. Per the germline V gene, CDR1 is LNHNV and CDR2 is YYDKDF (reference sequence). The CDR3 sequence is CATSGSTEAFF. The CDR3 nucleotides read TGTGCCACCAGCGGGAGCACTGAAGCTTTCTTT.

The CDR3 coding sequence is TGTGCCAGCAGTTTGTTTTTGGGCGGGACTAGCGGGCTAGAAGAGACCCAGTACTTC. This codes for CASSLFLGGTSGLEETQYF. The V and J genes are TRBV12-3 or TRBV12-4 and TRBJ2-5; TRBD2 matches 12 bases. The junction had 14 bases not matched to a gene; V was cut back by 3 bases and J by 3 bases. The CDR3 spans 19 residues.

This clonotype appeared a few times. The rearrangement links TRBV7-2 to TRBJ2-2; D uncertain. The V gene lost 6 bases and the J gene lost 0 bases, with 8 bases spanning the gap. There are 14 residues in the CDR3. Germline lookup yields CDR1 SGHTA and CDR2 FQGNSA. The CDR3 DNA sequence: TGTGCCAGCAGACCGGGCCCGAACACCGGGGAGCTGTTTTTT. Residues: CASRPGPNTGELFF. The whole variable domain, filled in from reference TRBV7-2 and TRBJ2-2, reads GAGVSQSPSNKVTEKGKDVELRCDPISGHTALYWYRQSLGQGLEFLIYFQGNSAPDKSGLPSDRFSAERTGGSVSTLTIQRTQQEDSAVYLCASRPGPNTGELFFGEGSRLTVL.

This clonotype has a count of ten or more. The chain employs TRBV6-2 or TRBV6-3 and TRBJ2-1, with D tentatively TRBD2 (5 bases). The V gene lost 0 bases and the J gene lost 4 bases, with 7 bases spanning the gap. Germline CDR1 MNHEY, CDR2 SVGEGT. The CDR3 has 14 residues. In DNA, the CDR3 is TGTGCCAGCAGTTACTCCTCGGGATACAATGAGCAGTTCTTC. This codes for CASSYSSGYNEQFF.

This clonotype was detected ten times or more. The CDR3 protein is CASSLARTGGTGELFF. As DNA, the CDR3 is TGCGCCAGCAGCTTGGCTCGGACAGGGGGGACCGGGGAGCTGTTTTTT. The chain carries TRBV5-1 and TRBJ2-2, with 10 bases lining up with TRBD1. Trimming took 0 bases from V and 5 from J; bases not matched to a gene: 4. Per the germline V gene, CDR1 is SGHRS and CDR2 is YFSETQ. The CDR3 consists of 16 residues.

In its sample, this clonotype was seen a few times. This chain links TRBV6-5 with TRBJ1-5, with D possibly matching TRBD1 (5 bases). With 3 bases removed from V and 4 bases from J, the gap between germline ends came to 10 bases. Germline V gives CDR1 MNHEY, CDR2 SVGAGI. The CDR3 covers 14 residues. CDR3 DNA: TGTGCCAGCAGTTATGAAGGGGTTAATCAGCCCCAGCATTTT. This codes for CASSYEGVNQPQHF.

The chain links TRBV20-1 to TRBJ1-6; 7 bases fit TRBD1. V shed 4 bases, J shed 7 bases, and the junction held 10 bases outside the gene matches. The CDR3 is 15 residues long. Germline V gene lookup returns CDR1 DFQATT and CDR2 SNEGSKA (reference sequence). The CDR3 loop is CSATTGAALNSPLHF. The CDR3 DNA follows: TGCAGTGCTACAACAGGGGCGGCTTTGAATTCACCCCTCCACTTT.

This clonotype has ten or more counts. V gene TRBV20-1 combines with J gene TRBJ2-5; D is uncertain. V was trimmed by 6 bases and J by 5 bases, leaving 16 bases between them. This CDR3 spans 13 amino acids. Germline assignment: CDR1 DFQATT and CDR2 SNEGSKA (reference sequence). The CDR3 region has the DNA TGCAGTGCGCCCCCGGGCGCCGGGGAGACCCAGTACTTC. Its protein is CSAPPGAGETQYF.